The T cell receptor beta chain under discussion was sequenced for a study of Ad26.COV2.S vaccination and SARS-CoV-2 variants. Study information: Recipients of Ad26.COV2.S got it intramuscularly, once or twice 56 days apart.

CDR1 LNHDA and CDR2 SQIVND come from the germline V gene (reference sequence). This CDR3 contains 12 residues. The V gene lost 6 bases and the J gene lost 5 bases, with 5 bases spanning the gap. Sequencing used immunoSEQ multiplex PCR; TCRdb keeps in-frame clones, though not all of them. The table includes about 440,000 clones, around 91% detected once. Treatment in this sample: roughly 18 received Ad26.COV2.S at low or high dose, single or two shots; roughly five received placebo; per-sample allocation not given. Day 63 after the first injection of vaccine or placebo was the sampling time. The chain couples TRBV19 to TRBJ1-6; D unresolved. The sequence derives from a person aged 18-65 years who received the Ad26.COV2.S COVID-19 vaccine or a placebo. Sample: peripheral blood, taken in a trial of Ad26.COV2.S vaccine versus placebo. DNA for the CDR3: TGTGCCAGTAGGGAAAATAATTCACCCCTCCACTTT. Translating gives CASRENNSPLHF.